These T cell receptor beta chains were read from a single sample in a study of vaccination and CD4 T cells after COVID-19. No antigen has been assigned to these receptors. Each CDR3 protein is one row after TCRdb ran MiXCR on the PCR reads. The profile covers about 20,000 distinct CDR3 sequences, with more than 45% appearing a single time and about 3% taken by the ten largest. The sequencing here drew on CD4+ T cells from blood, cultured in vitro, taken after SARS-CoV-2 vaccination. The receptors stem from a human donor who had recovered from COVID-19. CDR3s include the opening cysteine and the closing phenylalanine or tryptophan. D genes are given only for firm matches. The size field is filled for only some rows; it gives once, few, many or a size class.

clone size	D gene	V gene	J gene	CDR3 protein	CDR3 DNA
NA	NA	TRBV5-1	TRBJ1-2	CASSLALQEDGYTF	TGCGCCAGCAGCTTGGCCTTGCAGGAGGATGGCTACACCTTC
NA	TRBD1	TRBV29-1	TRBJ1-2	CSVEPTGKTGYTF	TGCAGCGTTGAACCGACAGGGAAGACTGGCTACACCTTC
NA	NA	TRBV5-4	TRBJ1-1	CASSRIGVLNTEAFF	TGTGCCAGCAGTCGAATTGGGGTATTGAACACTGAAGCTTTCTTT
few	NA	TRBV7-2	TRBJ1-3	CASSDRSSGNTIYF	TGTGCCAGCAGCGATCGCAGCTCTGGAAACACCATATATTTT
NA	NA	TRBV27	TRBJ2-5	CASSSIPQETQYF	TGTGCCAGCAGTTCAATCCCCCAAGAGACCCAGTACTTC
NA	TRBD1	TRBV10-3	TRBJ2-7	CAISTGQGGNEQYF	TGTGCCATCAGTACCGGACAGGGGGGAAACGAGCAGTACTTC
NA	NA	TRBV27	TRBJ1-6	CASRPTGRNSPLHF	TGTGCCAGCAGACCGACAGGACGCAATTCACCCCTCCACTTT
NA	NA	TRBV7-2	TRBJ1-2	CASSPRWDDNYGYTF	TGTGCCAGCAGCCCCCGGTGGGACGATAACTATGGCTACACCTTC
NA	NA	TRBV7-2	TRBJ1-1	CASSQGPMNTEAFF	TGTGCCAGCAGCCAGGGACCTATGAACACTGAAGCTTTCTTT
NA	NA	TRBV20-1	TRBJ2-7	CSARAGGAYEQYF	TGCAGTGCTAGGGCAGGCGGCGCCTACGAGCAGTACTTC
NA	NA	TRBV7-2	TRBJ2-5	CASSLGGRAWETQYF	TGTGCCAGCAGCTTAGGGGGACGGGCCTGGGAGACCCAGTACTTC
NA	NA	TRBV7-9	TRBJ2-3	CASSSHLTGTDTQYF	TGTGCCAGCAGCTCACATCTGACTGGAACAGATACGCAGTATTTT
NA	TRBD1	TRBV11-3	TRBJ1-1	CASSPGTGEPEAFF	TGTGCCAGCAGCCCCGGGACAGGGGAACCTGAAGCTTTCTTT
NA	NA	TRBV6-2/TRBV6-3	TRBJ2-7	CASSYTASSYEQYF	TGTGCCAGCAGTTACACAGCCTCCTCCTACGAGCAGTACTTC
NA	NA	TRBV29-1	TRBJ1-1	CSVASERNTEAFF	TGCAGCGTTGCGAGTGAACGAAACACTGAAGCTTTCTTT
few	TRBD1	TRBV7-2	TRBJ1-5	CASSPQGRANINQPQHF	TGTGCCAGCAGCCCACAGGGGAGGGCTAATATCAATCAGCCCCAGCATTTT
NA	NA	TRBV7-9	TRBJ2-7	CASSPGGALFYEQYF	TGTGCCAGCAGCCCTGGGGGGGCCTTGTTCTACGAGCAGTACTTC
few	TRBD1	TRBV6-1	TRBJ1-2	CASSDATGQGALNYGYTF	TGTGCCAGCAGTGACGCGACGGGACAGGGGGCTTTAAACTATGGCTACACCTTC
few	NA	TRBV20-1	TRBJ1-1	CSASPPTGNTEAFF	TGCAGTGCTAGTCCACCCACCGGGAACACTGAAGCTTTCTTT
NA	NA	TRBV7-2	TRBJ1-6	CASSLEASPLHF	TGTGCCAGCAGCTTAGAGGCTTCACCCCTCCACTTT
NA	TRBD1	TRBV7-8	TRBJ1-3	CASSFRTGDLGNTIYF	TGTGCCAGCAGCTTTCGGACAGGAGACCTGGGAAACACCATATATTTT
few	NA	TRBV20-1	TRBJ1-5	CSARDLGGDSNQPQHF	TGCAGTGCTAGAGATTTGGGGGGTGATAGCAATCAGCCCCAGCATTTT
NA	NA	TRBV11-3	TRBJ2-7	CASSPITGGTEQYF	TGTGCCAGCAGCCCGATTACCGGGGGCACCGAGCAGTACTTC
NA	NA	TRBV11-1	TRBJ2-5	CASSLAIAGETQYF	TGTGCCAGCAGCTTAGCTATAGCAGGGGAGACCCAGTACTTC
NA	NA	TRBV20-1	TRBJ1-5	CSASQGRNQPQHF	TGCAGTGCGTCACAGGGCCGCAATCAGCCCCAGCATTTT
few	TRBD1	TRBV6-1	TRBJ1-2	CASSEARDRFYGYTF	TGTGCCAGCAGTGAAGCGCGGGACAGATTCTATGGCTACACCTTC
large	NA	TRBV30	TRBJ1-5	CAWSVMENQPQHF	TGTGCCTGGAGTGTAATGGAGAATCAGCCCCAGCATTTT
medium-sized	NA	TRBV21-1	TRBJ2-7	CASSASPGTSAYEQYF	TGTGCCAGCAGCGCGAGTCCCGGGACTAGCGCCTACGAGCAGTACTTC
NA	TRBD1	TRBV20-1	TRBJ2-7	CSARDPGQGYEQYF	TGCAGTGCTAGAGATCCGGGACAGGGCTACGAGCAGTACTTC
NA	NA	TRBV9	TRBJ1-2	CASSVAAADGYTF	TGTGCCAGCAGCGTAGCGGCGGCCGATGGCTACACCTTC
NA	NA	TRBV6-5	TRBJ2-7	CASSYSSGRREQYF	TGTGCCAGCAGTTACTCTTCTGGGAGGCGCGAGCAGTACTTC
NA	NA	TRBV7-2	TRBJ2-3	CASSRKRESDTQYF	TGTGCCAGCAGCCGGAAACGGGAGTCGGATACGCAGTATTTT
NA	NA	TRBV20-1	TRBJ1-2	CSVTPGVANYGYTF	TGCAGTGTCACGCCCGGGGTGGCTAACTATGGCTACACCTTC
few	NA	TRBV6-5	TRBJ1-6	CASSYVGGGNSPLHF	TGTGCCAGCAGTTACGTTGGGGGTGGTAATTCACCCCTCCACTTT
NA	TRBD2	TRBV7-2	TRBJ2-3	CASSRLAGVTDTQYF	TGTGCCAGCAGTCGACTAGCGGGGGTCACAGATACGCAGTATTTT
NA	TRBD1	TRBV6-2/TRBV6-3	TRBJ1-5	CASSYGRRGRGPNQPQHF	TGTGCCAGCAGTTACGGGAGACGGGGCAGGGGGCCCAATCAGCCCCAGCATTTT
few	NA	TRBV25-1	TRBJ1-2	CASSPGWEPHGYTF	TGTGCCAGCAGTCCAGGGTGGGAGCCCCATGGCTACACCTTC
NA	NA	TRBV2	TRBJ1-1	CASNRMNTEAFF	TGTGCCAGCAATAGGATGAACACTGAAGCTTTCTTT
few	TRBD1	TRBV7-2	TRBJ1-1	CASSSRGLDTEAFF	TGTGCCAGCAGCTCCAGGGGGCTAGACACTGAAGCTTTCTTT
few	TRBD1	TRBV6-1	TRBJ1-5	CASRRQTGTGGGGPQHF	TGTGCCAGCAGGCGACAGACCGGGACAGGGGGCGGGGGGCCCCAGCATTTT
medium-sized	TRBD2	TRBV11-2	TRBJ2-7	CASSPRDYYEQYF	TGTGCCAGCAGCCCTCGGGACTACTACGAGCAGTACTTC
NA	TRBD1	TRBV20-1	TRBJ1-1	CSATGVEEAFF	TGCAGTGCCACAGGGGTAGAGGAAGCTTTCTTT
NA	NA	TRBV27	TRBJ1-2	CASSKAGGKDYGYTF	TGTGCCAGCAGTAAAGCCGGGGGAAAGGACTATGGCTACACCTTC
few	TRBD1	TRBV27	TRBJ1-6	CASSRDRDSPLHF	TGTGCCAGCAGCCGGGACAGGGATTCACCCCTCCACTTT
few	NA	TRBV6-1	TRBJ2-2	CASSRQVMRNTGELFF	TGTGCCAGCAGTAGACAGGTTATGAGGAACACCGGGGAGCTGTTTTTT
NA	TRBD1	TRBV27	TRBJ2-5	CASSFGIPGQGSGTQYF	TGTGCCAGCAGTTTTGGAATCCCGGGACAGGGGTCCGGGACCCAGTACTTC
NA	NA	TRBV20-1	TRBJ1-1	CSARDLSRGNTEAFF	TGCAGTGCTAGAGATTTATCGCGGGGAAACACTGAAGCTTTCTTT
few	TRBD2	TRBV28	TRBJ2-1	CASSPSGTVSYNEQFF	TGTGCCAGCAGTCCGAGCGGGACCGTATCCTACAATGAGCAGTTCTTC
NA	NA	TRBV19	TRBJ1-1	CASSILAEGRAFF	TGTGCCAGTAGTATTTTAGCCGAGGGTAGAGCTTTCTTT
NA	TRBD1	TRBV4-1	TRBJ1-5	CASSPTADRAFMPQHF	TGCGCCAGCAGCCCGACCGCGGACAGGGCCTTCATGCCCCAGCATTTT
NA	NA	TRBV21-1	TRBJ1-1	CASKGRRAVSEAFF	TGTGCCAGCAAGGGCCGCAGGGCGGTATCTGAAGCTTTCTTT
NA	NA	TRBV4-1	TRBJ2-5	CASSQERGYQETQYF	TGCGCCAGCAGCCAAGAGAGGGGTTACCAAGAGACCCAGTACTTC
NA	NA	TRBV7-2	TRBJ1-6	CASSSRLGPYNSPLHF	TGTGCCAGCAGCTCACGTTTGGGCCCCTATAATTCACCCCTCCACTTT
NA	TRBD1	TRBV25-1	TRBJ1-1	CASSEVWDSEAFF	TGTGCCAGCAGTGAAGTCTGGGACAGTGAAGCTTTCTTT
few	NA	TRBV10-3	TRBJ1-1	CAISDPGDAHTEAFF	TGTGCCATCAGTGATCCCGGGGACGCTCACACTGAAGCTTTCTTT
NA	NA	TRBV7-6	TRBJ2-5	CASSLVRLETQYF	TGTGCCAGCAGCTTAGTCCGCCTGGAGACCCAGTACTTC
NA	NA	TRBV20-1	TRBJ1-4	CSALSTVEKLFF	TGCAGTGCTTTATCGACGGTTGAAAAACTGTTTTTT
few	TRBD2	TRBV6-1	TRBJ2-7	CASQFAGTSGSYEQYF	TGTGCCAGCCAGTTTGCCGGGACTAGCGGCTCATACGAGCAGTACTTC
NA	NA	TRBV15	TRBJ1-2	CATSTRMTEQGYTF	TGTGCCACCAGCACCAGAATGACAGAGCAAGGCTACACCTTC
NA	TRBD2	TRBV19	TRBJ2-2	CASSILGLAVTGELFF	TGTGCCAGTAGTATCCTCGGACTAGCGGTCACCGGGGAGCTGTTTTTT